One and the same sample provided the 7 T cell receptor beta chains below, sequenced in a study of regulatory T cells in long-lasting Graves disease. Stated time point: newly diagnosed GD, antithyroid drugs for less than 3 months. Generation of the TCR library employed RNA extracted from PBMCs. With iRepertoire HTBI primers and Arm-PCR of CDR3 regions, TCR beta libraries were built. TCRdb re-called the multiplex PCR reads through MiXCR, storing one row per CDR3 protein. This sample has under 300,000 distinct CDR3 sequences, with about 18% found just once. Here the sequenced sample was peripheral blood mononuclear cells (PBMCs), taken at new diagnosis, from a patient treated with antithyroid drugs. These receptors originate from a female donor with Graves disease.

The sample holds many counts of this clonotype. CDR3 in amino acids: CATSDGTVQETQYF. In nucleotides, the CDR3 is TGTGCCACCAGTGACGGGACAGTACAAGAGACCCAGTACTTC. The rearrangement joins TRBV24-1 to TRBJ2-5; 7 nucleotides agree with TRBD1. V shed 4 bases and J 2 bases; nucleotides not matched to a gene: 3. The CDR3 is 14 amino acids. Per the germline V gene, CDR1 is KGHDR and CDR2 is SFDVKD.

Points on this clonotype: Its ends do not fully match the called genes, so a read error is possible. The rearrangement joins TRBV20-1 to TRBJ1-2; tentatively, D is TRBD1 (6 bases). Per germline, CDR1 DFQATT and CDR2 SNEGSKA (reference sequence). The CDR3 is made up of 14 amino acids. This CDR3 is CSALPRGTNYDYTF. The DNA for the CDR3 is TGCAGTGCTCTCCCCAGGGGTACTAACTATGACTACACCTTC.

This chain uses TRBV4-2 with TRBJ1-2; D ambiguous. This CDR3 comprises 12 residues. CDR1 is LGHNA, CDR2 YNFKEQ, per germline. V was clipped by 0 bases and J by 14 bases, with 13 bases between them. CDR3: CASSQDRALPTF. As DNA, the CDR3 is TGTGCCAGCAGCCAAGATAGGGCGCTGCCGACCTTC.

As concerns this clonotype: The junction departs from the called germline gene at one end, perhaps through a read error. The rearrangement links TRBV30 to TRBJ1-4; the D gene is possibly TRBD1 (5 bases). The CDR3 contains 15 residues. Germline lookup yields CDR1 GTSNPN and CDR2 SVGIG (reference sequence). CDR3 protein: CAWSPRAATNERLFF. The CDR3 nucleotides are TGTGCCTGGAGCCCCAGGGCAGCAACTAATGAAAGACTGTTTTTT. The whole variable domain, filled in from reference TRBV30 and TRBJ1-4, reads SQTIHQWPATLVQPVGSPLSLECTVEGTSNPNLYWYRQAAGRGLQLLFYSVGIGQISSEVPQNLSASRPQDRQFILSSKKLLLSDSGFYLCAWSPRAATNERLFFGSGTQLSVL.

This clonotype was detected many times. CDR3 loop: CASRFRPGRRQETQYF. The CDR3 DNA is TGTGCCAGCAGGTTTAGACCGGGACGGAGACAAGAGACCCAGTACTTC. The J gene is TRBJ2-5, the V gene TRBV28; D possibly uses TRBD1 or TRBD2 (5 bases each). CDR3 length equals 16 residues. V was trimmed by 6 bases and J by 2 bases, leaving 19 bases between them. Germline lookup yields CDR1 MDHEN and CDR2 SYDVKM.

This clonotype showed up many times. This rearrangement joins TRBV28 to TRBJ1-5; D remains unclear. The CDR3 spans 15 residues. V was clipped by 7 bases and J by 0 bases, with 13 bases between them. Looked up from germline, CDR1 is MDHEN and CDR2 is SYDVKM. CDR3 protein: CASTPYPNSNQPQHF. The CDR3 DNA sequence: TGTGCCAGCACCCCGTACCCGAATAGCAATCAGCCCCAGCATTTT.

The chain has TRBV4-2 and TRBJ1-1; D is uncertain. V was shortened by 0 bases and J by 3 bases, with 26 bases between the two germline ends. Germline assignment: CDR1 LGHNA and CDR2 YNFKEQ. This CDR3 spans 20 amino acids. CDR3 coding DNA: TGTGCCAGCAGCCAAGATGCTGGGAGCTCCGGAACGGTGTGGGACACTGAAGCTTTCTTT. Amino acid sequence: CASSQDAGSSGTVWDTEAFF.